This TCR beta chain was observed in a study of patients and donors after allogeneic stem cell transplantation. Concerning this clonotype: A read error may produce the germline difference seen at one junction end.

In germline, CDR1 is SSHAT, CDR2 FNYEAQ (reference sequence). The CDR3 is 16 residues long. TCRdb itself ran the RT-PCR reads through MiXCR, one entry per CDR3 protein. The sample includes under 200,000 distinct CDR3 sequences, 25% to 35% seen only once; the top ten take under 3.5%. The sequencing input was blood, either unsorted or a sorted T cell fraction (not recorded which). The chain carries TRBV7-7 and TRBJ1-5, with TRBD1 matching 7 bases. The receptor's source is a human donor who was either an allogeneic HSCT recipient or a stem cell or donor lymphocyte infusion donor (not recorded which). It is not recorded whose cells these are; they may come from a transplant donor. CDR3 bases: TGTGCTAGCAGCTCGGGACAGTCGAATAGCAATCAGCCCCAGCATTTT. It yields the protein CASSSGQSNSNQPQHF.